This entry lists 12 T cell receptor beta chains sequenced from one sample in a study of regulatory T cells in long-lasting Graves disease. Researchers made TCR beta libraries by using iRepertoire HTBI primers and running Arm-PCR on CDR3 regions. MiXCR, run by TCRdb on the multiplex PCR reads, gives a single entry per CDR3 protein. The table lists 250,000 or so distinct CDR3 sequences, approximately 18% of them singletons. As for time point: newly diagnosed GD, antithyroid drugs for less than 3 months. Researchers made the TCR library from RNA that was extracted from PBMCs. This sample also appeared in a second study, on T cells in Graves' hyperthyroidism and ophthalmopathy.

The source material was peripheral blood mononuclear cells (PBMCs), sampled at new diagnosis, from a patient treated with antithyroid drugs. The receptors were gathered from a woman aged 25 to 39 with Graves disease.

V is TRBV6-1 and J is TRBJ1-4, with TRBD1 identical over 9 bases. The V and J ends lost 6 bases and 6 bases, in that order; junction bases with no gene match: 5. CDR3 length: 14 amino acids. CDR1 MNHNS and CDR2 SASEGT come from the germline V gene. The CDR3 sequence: CASSGQGLDEKLFF. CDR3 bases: TGTGCCAGCAGCGGACAGGGGTTGGATGAAAAACTGTTTTTT.

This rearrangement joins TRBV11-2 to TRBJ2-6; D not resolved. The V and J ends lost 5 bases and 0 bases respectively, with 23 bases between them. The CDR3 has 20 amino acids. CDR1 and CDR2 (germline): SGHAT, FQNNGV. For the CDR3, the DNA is TGTGCCAGCAGCCCGACTGGGGTTACAGTCTTCGCCTCTGGGGCCAACGTCCTGACTTTC. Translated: CASSPTGVTVFASGANVLTF.

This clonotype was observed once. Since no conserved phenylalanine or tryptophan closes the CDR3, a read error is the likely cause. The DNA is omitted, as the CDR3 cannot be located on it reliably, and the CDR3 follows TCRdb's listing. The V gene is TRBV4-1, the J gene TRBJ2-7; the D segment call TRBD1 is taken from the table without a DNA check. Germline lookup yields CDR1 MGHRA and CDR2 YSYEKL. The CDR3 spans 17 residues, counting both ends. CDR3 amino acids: CASSQPGVKAGANVLLS.

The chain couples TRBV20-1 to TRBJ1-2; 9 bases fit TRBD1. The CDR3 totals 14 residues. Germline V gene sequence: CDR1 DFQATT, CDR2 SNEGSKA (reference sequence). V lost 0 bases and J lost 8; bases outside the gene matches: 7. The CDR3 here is CSARDETGGYGYTF. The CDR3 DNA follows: TGCAGTGCTAGAGACGAAACAGGGGGCTACGGCTACACCTTC.

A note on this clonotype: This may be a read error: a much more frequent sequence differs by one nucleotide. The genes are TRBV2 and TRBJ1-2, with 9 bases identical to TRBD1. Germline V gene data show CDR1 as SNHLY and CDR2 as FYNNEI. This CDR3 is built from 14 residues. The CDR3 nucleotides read TGTGCCGGCAGCCCTGGGACAGGGCTCTCTGGCTACACCTTC. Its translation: CAGSPGTGLSGYTF.

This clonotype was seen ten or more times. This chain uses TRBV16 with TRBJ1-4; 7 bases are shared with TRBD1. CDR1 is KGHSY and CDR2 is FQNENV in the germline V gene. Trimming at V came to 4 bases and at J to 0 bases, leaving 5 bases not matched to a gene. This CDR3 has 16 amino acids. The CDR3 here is CASSLDRISTNEKLFF. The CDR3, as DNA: TGTGCCAGCAGCCTGGACAGGATTTCAACTAATGAAAAACTGTTTTTT.

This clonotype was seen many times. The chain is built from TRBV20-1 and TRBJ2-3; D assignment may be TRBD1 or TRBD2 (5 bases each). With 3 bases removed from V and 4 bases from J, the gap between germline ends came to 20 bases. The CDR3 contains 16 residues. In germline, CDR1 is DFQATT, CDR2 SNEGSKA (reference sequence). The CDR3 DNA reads TGCAGTGCTAGCGACAACCGGGACCCCGGGCCAGATACGCAGTATTTT. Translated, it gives CSASDNRDPGPDTQYF.

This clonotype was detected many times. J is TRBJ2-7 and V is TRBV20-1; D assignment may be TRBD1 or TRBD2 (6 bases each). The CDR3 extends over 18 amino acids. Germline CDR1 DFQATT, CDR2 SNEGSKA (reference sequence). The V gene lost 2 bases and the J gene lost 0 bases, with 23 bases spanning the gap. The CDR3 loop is CSARLPLYRDGSSYEQYF. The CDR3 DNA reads TGCAGTGCTAGACTTCCTCTCTACAGGGACGGGAGCTCCTACGAGCAGTACTTC.

The CDR3 bases are TGTGCCAGCAGTCCCGGCGGGCTAGCGGGGGGGCGGGAGCTGTTTTTT. This sequence encodes CASSPGGLAGGRELFF. The V gene is TRBV12-3 or TRBV12-4, the J gene TRBJ2-2, with 12 nucleotides matching TRBD2. The CDR3 is made up of 16 amino acids. With 5 bases clipped from V and 9 bases from J, the junction kept 10 bases outside the gene matches.

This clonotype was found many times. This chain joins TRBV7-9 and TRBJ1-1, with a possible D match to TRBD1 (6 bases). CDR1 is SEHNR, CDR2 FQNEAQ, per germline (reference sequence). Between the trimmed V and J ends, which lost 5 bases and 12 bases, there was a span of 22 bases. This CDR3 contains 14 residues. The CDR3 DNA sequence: TGTGCCAGCAGCCATCGGGGGGGCGGGGAGATCCCTTTCTTT. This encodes CASSHRGGGEIPFF.

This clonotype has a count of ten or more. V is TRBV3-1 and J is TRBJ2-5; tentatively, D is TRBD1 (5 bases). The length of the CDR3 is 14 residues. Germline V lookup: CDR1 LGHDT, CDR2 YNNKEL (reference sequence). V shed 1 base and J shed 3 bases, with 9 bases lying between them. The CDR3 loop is CASSQGRQKETQYF. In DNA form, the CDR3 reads TGTGCCAGCAGCCAAGGAAGACAGAAAGAGACCCAGTACTTC.

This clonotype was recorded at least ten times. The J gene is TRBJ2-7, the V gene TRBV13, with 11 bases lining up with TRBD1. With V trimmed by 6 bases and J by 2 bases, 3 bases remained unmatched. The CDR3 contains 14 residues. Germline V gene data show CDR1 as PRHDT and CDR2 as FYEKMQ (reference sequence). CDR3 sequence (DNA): TGTGCCAGCAGGCGGACAGGGGGCCCCTACGAGCAGTACTTC. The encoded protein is CASRRTGGPYEQYF. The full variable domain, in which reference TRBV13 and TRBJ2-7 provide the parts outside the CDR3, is AAGVIQSPRHLIKEKRETATLKCYPIPRHDTVYWYQQGPGQDPQFLISFYEKMQSDKGSIPDRFSAQQFSDYHSELNMSSLELGDSALYFCASRRTGGPYEQYFGPGTRLTVT.